This TCR beta chain was recovered during a study of T cell responses to AZD1222 COVID-19 vaccine (dated by TCRdb to the early 2020s). For context, the study as a whole: AZD1222 recipients whose second dose came at about 4 weeks and those whose second dose came at about 12 weeks were combined into one group, since spike-specific TCR depth and breadth did not differ between the two schedules. A total of approximately 230 trial participants underwent TCR sequencing, of whom roughly 210 received two doses of AZD1222 and around 26 received two doses of the MenACWY control vaccine. Trial participants were enrolled into age subgroups of 18-55, 56-69 and 70-plus years, which contained around 150, 28 and 57 TCR-sequenced participants, respectively. General study outcomes and caveats: Because no samples from the day 14 peak response were available, repertoires could be characterized only after the peak T cell response. In the small 56-69-year group, the increase in depth fell short of significance, most likely because of low power. Vaccine-associated CD4 TCRs spanned the whole spike protein, with dominant responses in regions 160-218 and 743-854. After two AZD1222 doses, both the breadth and the depth of spike-specific TCRs were significantly higher than at day 0 and than in MenACWY recipients. Reportedly, close to half of the unique spike-specific TCRs recognized epitopes lying outside the regions that are mutated in the B.1.351 and B.1.1.7 variants. Conclusions about previously exposed vaccinees are limited, since just five or six AZD1222 recipients were seropositive for SARS-CoV-2 at baseline. Participants were mostly white British and included more females than males, and it was suggested by the authors that clonal diversity may have been underestimated.

The CDR3 regions of human TCRbeta chains were subjected to immunosequencing. Processing in the source paper ran as follows. TCRs in the repertoires were matched against a reference library of SARS-CoV-2-specific TCRs that had been generated with the MIRA antigen-specificity platform. Breadth was defined as the fraction of unique TCRs that were SARS-CoV-2-associated, and depth was defined as the fraction of total T cells that were SARS-CoV-2-associated. Using the MIRA data, every spike-specific TCR was mapped to the spike region that the TCR reacted to and assigned to either a CD4 or a CD8 class. Log10-transformed breadth and depth values were compared by one-way ANOVA with Sidak's multiple comparisons tests. In TCRdb, the immuneACCESS table is reduced to in-frame sequences with V and J assigned. These tables do not hold every clone; where another copy was compared, an unresolved V gene accounts for under half, and the others remain unexplained. V, J and clone size are those of that table, while D and trimming were read from the DNA. The sample table shows 150,000 or so clones, and about 90% are seen once. 3.5% to 4.5% of the sample is held by the ten biggest clonotypes.

The time point label, read with the paper, signifies: baseline before first vaccination. Vaccinee samples came from UK trials COV001 and COV002, including a single-blind randomized controlled phase 2/3 trial of AZD1222 (ChAdOx1 nCoV-19) in healthy adults. Trial participant PBMC samples were collected at day 0 and day 28 after the second dose for TCRbeta chain sequencing. The CDR3 sequence holds 12 residues, the cysteine and phenylalanine included. CDR3 DNA only is kept here, 36 bases in frame from base 1. CDR1 SGHVS and CDR2 FQNEAQ are derived from the germline V gene. V sheds 1 base and J sheds 9 bases, leaving 7 bases between their ends. This clone has a single count. Its binding antigen is unknown. No much larger clone is present one base from it, and per-base qualities are unavailable.

The origin of this receptor is an adult in good health. The chain couples TRBV7-8 to TRBJ2-1, and TRBD2 may be the D gene, going by 6 matching bases. This specimen consisted of peripheral blood, obtained on day 0 of AZD1222 vaccination. The nucleotide sequence is given as TGTGCCAGCAGCTTAGACGGGAGTGAGCAGTTCTTC. The translation is CASSLDGSEQFF.